The 7 T cell receptor beta chains reported below all come from one sample, sequenced in a study of shared clonotypes between healthy human individuals. Repertoires were generated with immunoSEQ multiplex PCR, while TCRdb's copy carries only in-frame clones and drops some. The data hold millions of clones, with roughly 93% observed a single time. Material for sequencing was naive CD4+ T cells from PBMCs. Regarding subset: CD45RA+ positively selected. The source is a man aged 18-30 years in good health. Some clones in this sample may be carry-over from other donors' samples.

About this clone itself: The same CDR3 also results from other DNA sequences found in this sample. The V gene is TRBV28, the J gene TRBJ1-5; D not resolved. Trimming left V 6 bases short and J 0 bases short, with 9 bases between. Germline values: CDR1 MDHEN, CDR2 SYDVKM. The CDR3 runs 14 residues. DNA of the CDR3: TGTGCCAGCAGCCGAAGCTATAGCAATCAGCCCCAGCATTTT. As protein: CASSRSYSNQPQHF.

The J gene is TRBJ1-1, the V gene TRBV19; TRBD1 is a possible D gene (6 bases). V lost 8 bases, J lost 1 base, and 11 bases lay in between. The length of the CDR3 is 13 residues. The germline V gene encodes CDR1 LNHDA and CDR2 SQIVND (reference sequence). DNA of the CDR3: TGTGCCAGTCGGACAGCCCCGAACACTGAAGCTTTCTTT. Translation gives CASRTAPNTEAFF.

The chain recombines TRBV7-8 with TRBJ2-5; 8 bases fit TRBD1. J was trimmed by 5 bases and V by 2 bases; bases with no gene match: 10. CDR1 is SGHVS, CDR2 FQNEAQ, per germline. The CDR3 is 16 residues long. The CDR3 DNA reads as TGTGCCAGCAGCTTAAACCAGGACAGGGCACTGGAGACCCAGTACTTC. Translating it yields CASSLNQDRALETQYF.

The rearrangement links TRBV7-8 to TRBJ2-2; D may match TRBD1 or TRBD2 (5 bases each). From germline, CDR1 is SGHVS and CDR2 FQNEAQ. CDR3 length: 16 residues. V was pared by 1 base and J by 8 bases, with 17 bases between. CDR3 nucleotide sequence: TGTGCCAGCAGCTTAGTGGGTTACGGGGCCACAGGGGAGCTGTTTTTT. Translating gives CASSLVGYGATGELFF.

The V gene is TRBV19, the J gene TRBJ2-1; possibly TRBD2 for D (6 bases). The CDR3 contains 14 residues. CDR1 and CDR2 from the germline V gene are LNHDA and SQIVND (reference sequence). Trimming left V 3 bases short and J 6 bases short, with 12 bases between. This chain's CDR3 is CASSMSRLVNEQFF. The DNA for the CDR3 is TGTGCCAGTAGTATGAGTCGACTAGTCAATGAGCAGTTCTTC.

On this clone: Other nucleotide sequences in the sample specify the same CDR3. The rearrangement uses TRBV7-2 and TRBJ1-5; D is perhaps TRBD1 (5 bases). The CDR3 extends over 13 amino acids. V dropped 5 bases and J dropped 5 bases, with 10 bases sitting between them. Germline V CDR1 and CDR2: SGHTA, FQGNSA. The CDR3 nucleotides read TGTGCCAGCAGCAGAGACAGAGATCAGCCCCAGCATTTT. This codes for CASSRDRDQPQHF.

This clone was seen only once. This rearrangement joins TRBV7-8 to TRBJ2-7; D gene ambiguous. The V gene lost 0 bases and the J gene lost 1 base, with 10 bases spanning the gap. The CDR3 contains 15 residues. CDR1 SGHVS and CDR2 FQNEAQ come from the germline V gene. This chain's CDR3 is CASSLAAHISYEQYF. The CDR3 DNA reads TGTGCCAGCAGCTTAGCGGCGCATATTTCCTACGAGCAGTACTTC.